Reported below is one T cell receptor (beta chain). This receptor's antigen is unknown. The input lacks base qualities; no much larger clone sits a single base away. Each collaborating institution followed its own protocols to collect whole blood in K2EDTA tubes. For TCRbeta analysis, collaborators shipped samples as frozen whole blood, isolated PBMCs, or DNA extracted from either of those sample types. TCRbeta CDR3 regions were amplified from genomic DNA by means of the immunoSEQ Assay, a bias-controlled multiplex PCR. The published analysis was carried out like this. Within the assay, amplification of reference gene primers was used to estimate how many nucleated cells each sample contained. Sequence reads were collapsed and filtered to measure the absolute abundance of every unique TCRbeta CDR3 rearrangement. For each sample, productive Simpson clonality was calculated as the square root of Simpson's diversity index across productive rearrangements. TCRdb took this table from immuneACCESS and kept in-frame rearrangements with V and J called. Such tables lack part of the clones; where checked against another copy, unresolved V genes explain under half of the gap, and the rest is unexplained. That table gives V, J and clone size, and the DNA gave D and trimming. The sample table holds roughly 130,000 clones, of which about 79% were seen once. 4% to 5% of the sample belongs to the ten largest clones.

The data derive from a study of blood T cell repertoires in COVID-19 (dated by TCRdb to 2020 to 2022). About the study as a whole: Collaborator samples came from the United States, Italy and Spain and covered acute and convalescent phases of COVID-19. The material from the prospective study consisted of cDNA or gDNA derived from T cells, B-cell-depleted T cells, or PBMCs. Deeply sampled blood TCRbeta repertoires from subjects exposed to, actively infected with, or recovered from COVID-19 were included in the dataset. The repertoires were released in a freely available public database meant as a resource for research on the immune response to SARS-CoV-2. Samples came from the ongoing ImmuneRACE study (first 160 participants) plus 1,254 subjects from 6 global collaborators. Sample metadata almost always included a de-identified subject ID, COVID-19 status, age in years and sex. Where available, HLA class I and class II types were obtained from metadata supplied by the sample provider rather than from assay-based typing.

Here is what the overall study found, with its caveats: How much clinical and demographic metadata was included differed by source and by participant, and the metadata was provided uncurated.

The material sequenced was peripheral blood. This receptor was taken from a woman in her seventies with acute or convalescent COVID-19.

Here the CDR3 is given as CASSAYNQPQHF. The base sequence is TGTGCCAGCAGCGCGTACAATCAGCCCCAGCATTTT. Recombination linked TRBV27 to TRBJ1-5; no D gene can be assigned with confidence. From the cysteine up to the phenylalanine, the CDR3 has a length of 12 residues. Only CDR3 DNA is held: 36 bases, read in frame from base 1. CDR1 and CDR2 are drawn from the germline V gene (reference sequence): MNHEY, SMNVEV. V lost 6 bases and J lost 3 bases; the stretch between them is 6 bases long.